Listed below are T cell receptor beta chains from one sample, sequenced in a study of cytomegalovirus exposure and HLA in healthy donors. TCRdb's copy holds only in-frame clones and misses some; the assay was immunoSEQ multiplex PCR. The repertoire holds approximately 49,000 clones, with around nine tenths as singletons. Sequences were obtained from PBMCs. Receptors originate from a young man in good health and CMV-seronegative. The CDR3 runs from the conserved cysteine through the conserved F or W. D genes are given only for firm matches. Only some rows state a clone size, as once, few, many or a class for expanded clones.

TRBJ1-3 - TRBD1 TRBV7-2 TGTGCCAGCAGCGTAACAGGGGGCACGGCTGGAAACACCATATATTTT CASSVTGGTAGNTIYF
TRBJ2-3 once - TRBV7-6 TGTGCCAGCAGCTTAGGGAGCGCAGATGGGGATACGCAGTATTTT CASSLGSADGDTQYF
TRBJ2-7 - - TRBV27 TGTGCCAGCAGTACGACCGGAACAGGGTTGCACGAGCAGTACTTC CASSTTGTGLHEQYF
TRBJ2-1 - TRBD2 TRBV30 TGTGCCTGGGGGAGCGGGAGCTCCTACAATGAGCAGTTCTTC CAWGSGSSYNEQFF
TRBJ2-6 - - TRBV19 TGTGCCAGCGGTGAGGGCGGACCGTCTGGGGCCAACGTCCTGACTTTC CASGEGGPSGANVLTF
TRBJ2-4 - - TRBV12-5 TGTGCTAGTGGTTTGGTCCGCGGGACAGCGGACAACATTCAGTACTTC CASGLVRGTADNIQYF
TRBJ2-1 - TRBD2 TRBV6-1 TGTGCCAGCAGTGAAAGTGGGGGAGGGGTTAATGAGCAGTTCTTC CASSESGGGVNEQFF
TRBJ2-7 - - TRBV7-6 TGTGCCAGCAGCTCAGGGGACACCTACGAGCAGTACTTC CASSSGDTYEQYF
TRBJ2-3 - TRBD2 TRBV9 TGTGCCAGCAGCGGTCGGGCACTAGCGGGAGGGCCGACAGATACGCAGTATTTT CASSGRALAGGPTDTQYF
TRBJ2-7 - TRBD1 TRBV6-1 TGTGCCAGCAGTCCCCGGACAGGGAACACCTACGAGCAGTACTTC CASSPRTGNTYEQYF
TRBJ2-2 - TRBD1 TRBV9 TGTGCCAGCAGCGTAACGGCAGGGGGAGATACCGGGGAGCTGTTTTTT CASSVTAGGDTGELFF
TRBJ2-7 - - TRBV28 TGTGCCAGCAGTTATCTTGGGGCAGGGGAAGAAGACGAGCAGTACTTC CASSYLGAGEEDEQYF
TRBJ1-1 - - TRBV10-2 TGCGCCAGCACAACAGGGTTTGAAGCTTTCTTT CASTTGFEAFF
TRBJ2-2 - - TRBV19 TGTGCCAGTAGTACGGGACTGGATCACACCGGGGAGCTGTTTTTT CASSTGLDHTGELFF
TRBJ2-7 few TRBD1 TRBV4-1 TGCGCCAGCAGCCAAGATCCCGGGACAGCACTCTACGAGCAGTACTTC CASSQDPGTALYEQYF
TRBJ2-7 - TRBD2 TRBV19 TGTGCCAGTAGTATCAGCGGGAGTGGCTACGAGCAGTACTTC CASSISGSGYEQYF
TRBJ1-5 - TRBD1 TRBV19 TGTGCCAGTAGTATTTTCGGACAGGGCCTCAATCAGCCCCAGCATTTT CASSIFGQGLNQPQHF
TRBJ2-1 - TRBD1 TRBV11-3 TGTGCCAGCACGGGCTTACTTGGACAGGGCCCCCACAATGAGCAGTTCTTC CASTGLLGQGPHNEQFF
TRBJ2-7 - - TRBV10-2 TGCGCCAGCAGTGAATCTAGCTGGACCTACGAGCAGTACTTC CASSESSWTYEQYF
TRBJ2-7 once - TRBV18 TGTGCCAGCTCCCATGCCCGCGAGAGGGTCTACGAGCAGTACTTC CASSHARERVYEQYF
TRBJ2-7 - - TRBV27 TGTGCCAGCAGTTTATCACCTAGTCGTGTTTACCCATACGAGCAGTACTTC CASSLSPSRVYPYEQYF
TRBJ1-2 - TRBD1 TRBV11-2 TGTGCCAGCATCCTCAAGGGACAGGCCTATGGCTACACCTTC CASILKGQAYGYTF